Shown below are 27 T cell receptor beta chains from a single sample sequenced in a study of CXCR3-negative and CXCR3-positive naive CD8 T cells. Via 5' RACE with UMI labels, TRB cDNA libraries were prepared. TCRdb re-called the 5' RACE reads and catalogs CDR3 proteins one per entry, DNA excluded. The sample includes some 45,000 distinct CDR3 sequences. Sequencing was performed on naive CXCR3- CD8+ T cells from blood. The subset: CD45RO-CCR7+CD27+CD95- naive CD8+ T cells lacking CXCR3 (TNR3-). Receptors originate from a human donor in good health. Some clones in this sample may be carry-over from other donors' samples.

This rearrangement joins TRBV6-1 to TRBJ1-1; TCRdb gives TRBD1 as the D gene, but with no DNA this cannot be confirmed. This CDR3 has 17 amino acids. CDR1 and CDR2 (germline): MNHNS, SASEGT. The CDR3 is CASSEGRDRFLNTEAFF.

The CDR3 spells CSVAGIPENPYEQYF. J is TRBJ2-7 and V is TRBV29-1; TCRdb proposes TRBD1, but this gene call is untestable without DNA. CDR1 and CDR2 from the germline V gene are SQVTM and ANQGSEA. This CDR3 spans 15 amino acids.

The rearrangement links TRBV18 to TRBJ2-1; TCRdb indicates TRBD2, and absent DNA this call remains unverified. Germline V gene data show CDR1 as KGHSH and CDR2 as LQKENI. The CDR3 loop spans 15 amino acids. CDR3 sequence reads: CASKSGTSGYNEQFF.

The rearrangement uses TRBV20-1 and TRBJ2-2. Looked up from germline, CDR1 is DFQATT and CDR2 is SNEGSKA (reference sequence). The CDR3 has 16 residues. The CDR3 sequence is CSASVGKRANTGELFF.

This chain uses TRBV18 with TRBJ2-1. Germline V lookup: CDR1 KGHSH, CDR2 LQKENI. This CDR3 is built from 12 residues. The CDR3 loop is CASSAPGDEQFF.

The J gene is TRBJ1-1, the V gene TRBV20-1. The germline gives CDR1 DFQATT, CDR2 SNEGSKA (reference sequence). The CDR3 sequence is 12 residues long. CDR3: CSASQADTEAFF.

The genes are TRBV4-1 and TRBJ2-7; absent DNA, TCRdb's TRBD1 call cannot be checked. In germline, CDR1 is MGHRA, CDR2 YSYEKL. This CDR3 region has 15 residues. The CDR3 is CASSQDPGPVGEQYF.

The rearrangement uses TRBV7-9 and TRBJ2-2; TCRdb reports TRBD1, a call that lacks DNA to check it against. CDR3 length: 16 amino acids. From germline, CDR1 is SEHNR and CDR2 FQNEAQ (reference sequence). CDR3 amino acids: CASSPLETRNTGELFF.

The chain is built from TRBV6-6 and TRBJ1-1; TCRdb proposes TRBD1, but this gene call is untestable without DNA. The CDR3 contains 14 residues. Germline loops: CDR1 MNHNY, CDR2 SVGAGI (reference sequence). CDR3 protein: CASSYGGQFLEAFF.

The chain is built from TRBV28 and TRBJ2-7. Per the germline V gene, CDR1 is MDHEN and CDR2 is SYDVKM. This CDR3 is built from 13 residues. CDR3 amino acids: CASSSFDHYEQYF.

The rearrangement joins TRBV28 to TRBJ2-7; TCRdb designates TRBD1, a call that cannot be tested without DNA. This CDR3 contains 14 residues. Germline V gene lookup returns CDR1 MDHEN and CDR2 SYDVKM. The CDR3 protein is CASSPGQSVYEQYF. The variable domain in full, completed from reference TRBV28 and TRBJ2-7, reads DVKVTQSSRYLVKRTGEKVFLECVQDMDHENMFWYRQDPGLGLRLIYFSYDVKMKEKGDIPEGYSVSREKKERFSLILESASTNQTSMYLCASSPGQSVYEQYFGPGTRLTVT.

The rearrangement uses TRBV6-5 and TRBJ2-2; TCRdb designates TRBD1, a call that cannot be tested without DNA. Germline V lookup: CDR1 MNHEY, CDR2 SVGAGI. This CDR3 spans 16 amino acids. The CDR3 sequence: CASSYSTGTGTGELFF.

The chain recombines TRBV20-1 with TRBJ2-3; TCRdb's D call, TRBD1, is unchecked because there is no DNA. This CDR3 has 15 amino acids. Germline V lookup: CDR1 DFQATT, CDR2 SNEGSKA (reference sequence). Here the CDR3 reads CSASWRQAITDTQYF.

This chain links TRBV20-1 with TRBJ2-1; checking the TCRdb D call of TRBD1 is not possible without DNA. The CDR3 is 13 residues long. Germline V lookup: CDR1 DFQATT, CDR2 SNEGSKA (reference sequence). The CDR3 here is CSGRRGGGNEQFF.

The V call is TRBV11-2, the J call TRBJ2-7. Germline-derived CDR1 and CDR2 are SGHAT and FQNNGV. The CDR3 totals 12 residues. The CDR3 here is CASSLSNYEQYF.

The rearrangement links TRBV23-1 to TRBJ2-3; lacking DNA, the TRBD2 call made by TCRdb goes unchecked. TRBV23-1 is placed among ORFs of uncertain function. This CDR3 comprises 18 residues. CDR3 residues: CASSQPRAVADRTDTQYF.

The chain joins TRBV14 to TRBJ2-7; the TCRdb D gene call, TRBD1, has no DNA to confirm it. Germline V CDR1 and CDR2: SGHDN, FVKESK. The CDR3 loop spans 16 amino acids. CDR3 loop: CASSQTGQGAFNEQYF.

The chain recombines TRBV20-1 with TRBJ1-2; lacking DNA, the TRBD1 call made by TCRdb goes unchecked. The CDR3 is 16 amino acids. Germline CDR1 and CDR2: DFQATT and SNEGSKA (reference sequence). The CDR3 loop reads CSARGGSPDRERGYTF.

The V call is TRBV4-3, the J call TRBJ1-2. The V gene's germline CDR1 is LGHNA and CDR2 YSLEER. The CDR3 has 16 residues. CDR3 in amino acids: CASSQEIGTRTLGYTF.

The chain has TRBV23-1 and TRBJ2-2; TCRdb's D gene call, TRBD2, goes unchecked for lack of DNA. TRBV23-1 is an ORF, and what it does is uncertain. CDR3 length: 16 amino acids. CDR3 sequence reads: CAKQFGGPRTPGSCFF.

The rearrangement links TRBV10-2 to TRBJ1-1. Germline CDR1 and CDR2: WSHSY and SAAADI. This CDR3 spans 14 amino acids. CDR3 region: CASSESEGGGEAFF.

The chain recombines TRBV28 with TRBJ2-7; TCRdb selects TRBD1, and the lack of DNA leaves this call unchecked. Germline V lookup: CDR1 MDHEN, CDR2 SYDVKM. CDR3 length: 15 residues. The CDR3: CASSFSVGQSYEQYF.

The chain carries TRBV29-1 and TRBJ2-7. The CDR3 sequence is 11 residues long. Germline loops: CDR1 SQVTM, CDR2 ANQGSEA. CDR3 sequence: CSVVSYDEQYF.

The chain combines TRBV15 with TRBJ2-7; without DNA, the TCRdb call of TRBD1 cannot be checked. Germline V gene data show CDR1 as LNHNV and CDR2 as YYDKDF (reference sequence). The CDR3 spans 15 residues. The CDR3 reads CATSRGQGSSYEQYF.

The V call is TRBV11-2, the J call TRBJ2-1; without DNA, the TCRdb call of TRBD1 cannot be checked. The CDR3 runs to 13 residues. Germline V gives CDR1 SGHAT, CDR2 FQNNGV. This chain's CDR3 is CASSLEVGPSPFF.

The chain carries TRBV20-1 and TRBJ2-5. This CDR3 comprises 15 residues. Per germline, CDR1 DFQATT and CDR2 SNEGSKA (reference sequence). The CDR3 here is CSACELARIQETQYF.

The genes are TRBV20-1 and TRBJ1-2; TCRdb's D call of TRBD1 is untestable without DNA. CDR1 and CDR2 (germline): DFQATT, SNEGSKA (reference sequence). The CDR3 contains 13 residues. CDR3 protein: CSARTGADYGYTF.